This TCR beta chain was observed in a study of cytomegalovirus exposure and HLA in healthy donors. Primers included in the PCR were 60 Vbeta and 13 Jbeta primers. Sequencing was performed with immunoSEQ multiplex PCR; in TCRdb, only in-frame clones are kept and a portion is missing. The table lists some 210,000 clones, more than 60% of them singletons. Material for sequencing was PBMCs. The TCR comes from a woman younger than 45 in good health and CMV-seropositive.

CDR3 sequence (DNA): TGTGCCAGCAGTTTATATCAAGACAGGGACAACTTCTACGAGCAGTACTTC. Translation: CASSLYQDRDNFYEQYF. The J gene is TRBJ2-7, the V gene TRBV27; 7 bases are a match to TRBD1. The CDR3 extends over 17 amino acids. Losses at the gene ends were 1 base for V and 3 bases for J; bases not matched to a gene: 12. Germline V gene lookup returns CDR1 MNHEY and CDR2 SMNVEV (reference sequence).